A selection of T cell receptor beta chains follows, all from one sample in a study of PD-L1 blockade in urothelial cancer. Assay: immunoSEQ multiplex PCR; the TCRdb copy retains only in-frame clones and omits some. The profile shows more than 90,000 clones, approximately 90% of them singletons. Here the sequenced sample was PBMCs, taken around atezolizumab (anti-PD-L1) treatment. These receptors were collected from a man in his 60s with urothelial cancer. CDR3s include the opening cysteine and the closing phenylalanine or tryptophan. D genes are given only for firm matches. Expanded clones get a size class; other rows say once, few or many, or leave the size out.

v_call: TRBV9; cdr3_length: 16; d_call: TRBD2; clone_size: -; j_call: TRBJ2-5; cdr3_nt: TGTGCCAGCAGCGTACTAGCGGGAGGGCCGAAAGAGACCCAGTACTTC; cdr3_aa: CASSVLAGGPKETQYF
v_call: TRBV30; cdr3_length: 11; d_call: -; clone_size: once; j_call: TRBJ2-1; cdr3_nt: TGTGCCTGGAGTGTACTAAGGGAGCAGTTCTTC; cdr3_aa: CAWSVLREQFF
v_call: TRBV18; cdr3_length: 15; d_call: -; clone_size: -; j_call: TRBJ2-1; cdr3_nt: TGTGCCAGCTCACCACGGGGTAGGGGTTACAATGAGCAGTTCTTC; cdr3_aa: CASSPRGRGYNEQFF
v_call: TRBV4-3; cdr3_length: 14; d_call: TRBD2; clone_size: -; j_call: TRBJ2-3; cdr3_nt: TGCGCCAGCAGCCATAGCGGGGGCACAGATACGCAGTATTTT; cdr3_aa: CASSHSGGTDTQYF
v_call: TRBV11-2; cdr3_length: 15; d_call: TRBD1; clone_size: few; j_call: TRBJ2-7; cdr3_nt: TGTGCCAGCAGCTTAGTGGACAGGGGGCCGTACGAGCAGTACTTC; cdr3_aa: CASSLVDRGPYEQYF
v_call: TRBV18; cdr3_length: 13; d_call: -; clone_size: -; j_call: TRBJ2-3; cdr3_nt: TGTGCCAGCTCAGAACCCGGGGCAGATACGCAGTATTTT; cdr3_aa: CASSEPGADTQYF
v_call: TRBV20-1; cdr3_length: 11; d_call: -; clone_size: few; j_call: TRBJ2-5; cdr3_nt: TGCAGTGCTAGGGAGGGATTGGCCCAGTACTTC; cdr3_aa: CSAREGLAQYF
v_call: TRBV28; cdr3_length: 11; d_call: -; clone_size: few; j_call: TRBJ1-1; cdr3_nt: TGTGCCAGCAACTGGAACACTGAAGCTTTCTTT; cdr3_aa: CASNWNTEAFF
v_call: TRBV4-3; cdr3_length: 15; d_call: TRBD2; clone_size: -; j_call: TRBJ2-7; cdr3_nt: TGCGCCAGCAGCCAAGCCGGGACTAGCTCCTACGAGCAGTACTTC; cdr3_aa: CASSQAGTSSYEQYF
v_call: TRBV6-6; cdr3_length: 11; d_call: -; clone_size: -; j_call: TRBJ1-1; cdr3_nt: TGTGCCAGCGCGGGGGAGGGTGAAGCTTTCTTT; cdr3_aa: CASAGEGEAFF
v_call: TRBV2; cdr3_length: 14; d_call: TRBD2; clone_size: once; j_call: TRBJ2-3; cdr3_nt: TGTGCCACCCGGACTAGCAGTAGCACAGATACGCAGTATTTT; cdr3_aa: CATRTSSSTDTQYF
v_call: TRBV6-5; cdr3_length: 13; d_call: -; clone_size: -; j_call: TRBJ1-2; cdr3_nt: TGTGCCAGCAGTCCCCGGCAGGGCTATGGCTACACCTTC; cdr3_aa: CASSPRQGYGYTF
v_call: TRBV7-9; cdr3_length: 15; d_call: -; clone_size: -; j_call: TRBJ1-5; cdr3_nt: TGTGCCAGCAGCCTGAGTGGGGGCGGCAATCAGCCCCAGCATTTT; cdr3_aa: CASSLSGGGNQPQHF
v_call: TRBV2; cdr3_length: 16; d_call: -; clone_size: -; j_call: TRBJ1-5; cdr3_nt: TGTGCCAGCAGTGTCAAGGGGTCATATAGCAATCAGCCCCAGCATTTT; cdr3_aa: CASSVKGSYSNQPQHF
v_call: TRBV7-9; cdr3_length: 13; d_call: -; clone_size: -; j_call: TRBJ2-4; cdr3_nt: TGTGCCAGCGAAGGGGTAGTCAAAAACATTCAGTACTTC; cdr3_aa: CASEGVVKNIQYF
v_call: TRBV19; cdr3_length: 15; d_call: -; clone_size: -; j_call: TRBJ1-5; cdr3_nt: TGTGCCAGTAGTCAATCAGGGTTTCCTCATCAGCCCCAGCATTTT; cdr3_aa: CASSQSGFPHQPQHF
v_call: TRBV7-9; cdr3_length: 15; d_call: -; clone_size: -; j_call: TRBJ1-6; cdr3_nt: TGTGCCAGCAGCTCCCGGCGGGGTAGTGGTTCACCCCTCCACTTT; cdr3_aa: CASSSRRGSGSPLHF
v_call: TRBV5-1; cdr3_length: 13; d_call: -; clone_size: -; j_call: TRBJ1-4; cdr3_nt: TGCGCCAGCAGCTTGGGGAGCGCTGAAAAACTGTTTTTT; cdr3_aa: CASSLGSAEKLFF
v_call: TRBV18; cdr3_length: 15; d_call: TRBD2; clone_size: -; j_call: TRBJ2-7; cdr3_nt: TGTGCCAGCTCACCACAGGGACTAGCGGGCTACGAGCAGTACTTC; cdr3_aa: CASSPQGLAGYEQYF
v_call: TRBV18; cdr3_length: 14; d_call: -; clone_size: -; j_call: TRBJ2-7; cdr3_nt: TGTGCCAGCTCCCCCCCCGCCGGGAGAAGCGAGCAGTACTTC; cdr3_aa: CASSPPAGRSEQYF
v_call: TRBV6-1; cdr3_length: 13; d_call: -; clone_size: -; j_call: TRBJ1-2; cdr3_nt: TGTGCCAGCAGTGAAGCTTCGTACTATGGCTACACCTTC; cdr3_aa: CASSEASYYGYTF
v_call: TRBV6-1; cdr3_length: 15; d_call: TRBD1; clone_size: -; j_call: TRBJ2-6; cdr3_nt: TGTGCCAGCCAACTCGACAGGGCCGGGGCCAACGTCCTGACTTTC; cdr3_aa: CASQLDRAGANVLTF
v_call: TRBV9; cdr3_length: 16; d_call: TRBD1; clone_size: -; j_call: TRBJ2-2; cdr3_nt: TGTGCCAGCAGCGTAGTAGGGGGCTCCTACGCCGGGGAGCTGTTTTTT; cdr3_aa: CASSVVGGSYAGELFF
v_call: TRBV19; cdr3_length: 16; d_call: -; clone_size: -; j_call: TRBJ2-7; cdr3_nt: TGTGCCAGTAGTATAAAGGGCCCAGGACGGGACTACGAGCAGTACTTC; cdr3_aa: CASSIKGPGRDYEQYF
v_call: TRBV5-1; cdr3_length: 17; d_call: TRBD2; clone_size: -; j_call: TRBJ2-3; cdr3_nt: TGCGCCAGCAGCGCGGGAGGGACTAGCGGTAGCACAGATACGCAGTATTTT; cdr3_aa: CASSAGGTSGSTDTQYF
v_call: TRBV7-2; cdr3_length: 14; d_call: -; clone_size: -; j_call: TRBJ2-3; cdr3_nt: TGTGCCAGCAGCTTCAGGCACAGCACAGATACGCAGTATTTT; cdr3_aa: CASSFRHSTDTQYF
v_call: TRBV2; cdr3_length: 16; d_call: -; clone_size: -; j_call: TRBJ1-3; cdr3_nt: TGTGCCAGCAGTGAAGGATCGCAGTACTCTGGAAACACCATATATTTT; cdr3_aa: CASSEGSQYSGNTIYF
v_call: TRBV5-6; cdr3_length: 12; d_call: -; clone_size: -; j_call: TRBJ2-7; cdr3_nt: TGTGCCAGCAGCTTGGCCAGTTACGAGCAGTACTTC; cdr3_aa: CASSLASYEQYF
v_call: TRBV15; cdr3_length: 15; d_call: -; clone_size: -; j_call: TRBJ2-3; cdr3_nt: TGTGCCACCAGCATGGGCGGGGGCGTCACAGATACGCAGTATTTT; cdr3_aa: CATSMGGGVTDTQYF
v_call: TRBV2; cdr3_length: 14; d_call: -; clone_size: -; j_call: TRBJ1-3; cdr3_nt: TGTGCCAGCAGTGAGGGCAGCTCTGGAAACACCATATATTTT; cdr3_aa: CASSEGSSGNTIYF
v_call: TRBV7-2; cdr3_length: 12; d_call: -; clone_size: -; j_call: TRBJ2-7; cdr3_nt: TGTGCCAGCAGCTTAGGGGGGCACGAGCAGTACTTC; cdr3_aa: CASSLGGHEQYF
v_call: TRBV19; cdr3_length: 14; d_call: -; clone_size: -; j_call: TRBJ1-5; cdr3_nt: TGTGCCAGTTTGGGGACTCGGGGCAATCAGCCCCAGCATTTT; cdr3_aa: CASLGTRGNQPQHF
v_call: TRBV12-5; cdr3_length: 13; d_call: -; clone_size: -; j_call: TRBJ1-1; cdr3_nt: TGTGCTAGTGTCGCTCCGGGGAACACTGAAGCTTTCTTT; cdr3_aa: CASVAPGNTEAFF
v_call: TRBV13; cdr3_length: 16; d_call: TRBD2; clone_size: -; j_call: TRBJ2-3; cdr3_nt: TGTGCCAGCAGCCCGGGACTAGCGGGGAGGATTAATACGCAGTATTTT; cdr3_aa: CASSPGLAGRINTQYF
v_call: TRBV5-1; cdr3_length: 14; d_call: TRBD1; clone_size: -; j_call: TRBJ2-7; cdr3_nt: TGCGCCAGCAGCGATCCGCAGGGGGCCGACGAGCAGTACTTC; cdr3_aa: CASSDPQGADEQYF
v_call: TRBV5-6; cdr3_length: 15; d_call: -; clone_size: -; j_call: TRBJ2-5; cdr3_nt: TGTGCCAGCAGCACAAAGGGACTCAACCAAGAGACCCAGTACTTC; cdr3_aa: CASSTKGLNQETQYF
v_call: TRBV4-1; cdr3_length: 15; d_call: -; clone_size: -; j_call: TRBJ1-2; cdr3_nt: TGCGCCAGCAGCCAAGGGACAGCGGCTAACTATGGCTACACCTTC; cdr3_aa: CASSQGTAANYGYTF
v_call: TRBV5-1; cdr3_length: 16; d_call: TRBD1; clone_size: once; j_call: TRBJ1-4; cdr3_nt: TGCGCCAGCAGCTCAGGGGCAGGGGGGCCGGATGAAAAACTGTTTTTT; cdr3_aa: CASSSGAGGPDEKLFF
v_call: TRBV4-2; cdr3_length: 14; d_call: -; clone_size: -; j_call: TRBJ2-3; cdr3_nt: TGTGCCAGCAGCCAAGACCCTAGCGTAGATACGCAGTATTTT; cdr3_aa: CASSQDPSVDTQYF
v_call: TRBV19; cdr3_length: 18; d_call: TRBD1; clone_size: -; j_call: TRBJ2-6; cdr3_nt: TGTGCCAGTAGTACGGCACAGGGGGCGGACTCTGGGGCCAACGTCCTGACTTTC; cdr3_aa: CASSTAQGADSGANVLTF
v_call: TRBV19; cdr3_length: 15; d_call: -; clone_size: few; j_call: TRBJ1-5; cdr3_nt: TGTGCCAGTAGTATAGAGCCGGGAGGCAATCAGCCCCAGCATTTT; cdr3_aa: CASSIEPGGNQPQHF
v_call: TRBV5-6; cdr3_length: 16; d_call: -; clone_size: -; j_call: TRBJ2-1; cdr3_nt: TGTGCCAGCAGCTTTGGAGTGGGACTACAGGGCAATGAGCAGTTCTTC; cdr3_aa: CASSFGVGLQGNEQFF
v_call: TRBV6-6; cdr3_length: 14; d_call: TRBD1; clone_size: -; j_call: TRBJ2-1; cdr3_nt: TGTGCCAGCAGTTCCCGACAGGGGTCCCCCGAGCAGTTCTTC; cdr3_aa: CASSSRQGSPEQFF
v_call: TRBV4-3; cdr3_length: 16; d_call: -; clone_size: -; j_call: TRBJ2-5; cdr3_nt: TGCGCCAGCAGCCAAGATACAAGGAGGCCGGATAAGACCCAGTACTTC; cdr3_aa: CASSQDTRRPDKTQYF